The 27 T cell receptor beta chains below come from one sample, sequenced in a study of blood T cell repertoires in COVID-19. Sequenced by immunoSEQ multiplex PCR; TCRdb stores in-frame clones only, minus some. This sample has hundreds of thousands of clones, with around 86% found just once. Sequencing was done on a sample of peripheral blood. The receptors were sampled from a woman aged 40 to 50 who had recovered from COVID-19.

The chain has TRBV2 and TRBJ1-1; 12 bases are a match to TRBD1. The CDR3 has 17 residues. Germline CDR1 reads SNHLY; CDR2 reads FYNNEI. The V segment lost 7 bases and the J segment 1 base; nucleotides outside the gene matches: 10. CDR3 sequence (DNA): TGTGCCAGCACCAGGGACAGGGGGCTAATAAGGAACACTGAAGCTTTCTTT. This codes for CASTRDRGLIRNTEAFF.

In regard to this clone: Sequence at one end of the junction differs from germline and may be a read error. J is TRBJ2-7 and V is TRBV11-2; D ambiguous. CDR1 is SGHAT, CDR2 FQNNGV, per germline. The CDR3 has 11 residues. The CDR3 loop reads CASSLGFLSHF. Written as DNA, the CDR3 is TGTGCCAGCAGCTTAGGTTTTCTGTCCCACTTC. The full variable domain, completed using reference TRBV11-2 and TRBJ2-7, is EAGVAQSPRYKIIEKRQSVAFWCNPISGHATLYWYQQILGQGPKLLIQFQNNGVVDDSQLPKDRFSAERLKGVDSTLKIQPAKLEDSAVYLCASSLGFLSHFGPGTRLTVT.

The V gene is TRBV5-4, the J gene TRBJ2-7, with 11 bases lining up with TRBD2. This CDR3 has 16 amino acids. The germline V gene encodes CDR1 SGHNT and CDR2 YYREEE (reference sequence). V lost 3 bases and J lost 1; bases outside the gene matches: 6. CDR3 coding DNA: TGTGCCAGCAGCTCGTCTGGGACTAGCGGTTCCTACGAGCAGTACTTC. This gives the protein CASSSSGTSGSYEQYF. Full variable domain (outside the CDR3, taken from reference TRBV5-4 and TRBJ2-7): ETGVTQSPTHLIKTRGQQVTLRCSSQSGHNTVSWYQQALGQGPQFIFQYYREEENGRGNFPPRFSGLQFPNYSSELNVNALELDDSALYLCASSSSGTSGSYEQYFGPGTRLTVT.

V and J are TRBV10-3 and TRBJ1-2, with D tentatively TRBD1 (5 bases). This CDR3 comprises 12 residues. Trimming removed 6 bases from V and 6 bases from J, with 11 bases in between. Germline CDR1 is ENHRY and CDR2 is SYGVKD. As DNA, the CDR3 is TGTGCCATCAGGACAGAGGATGATGGCTACACCTTC. Protein sequence: CAIRTEDDGYTF.

The count of this clone is one. The V gene is TRBV7-2, the J gene TRBJ1-4; unclear D gene. Trimming removed 5 bases from V and 7 bases from J, with 14 bases in between. In germline, CDR1 is SGHTA, CDR2 FQGNSA. The CDR3 totals 14 residues. As DNA, the CDR3 is TGTGCCAGCAGCCCACGGAGCTTTAGTGAAAAACTGTTTTTT. Translating gives CASSPRSFSEKLFF.

V is TRBV5-1 and J is TRBJ2-3; possible D gene TRBD2, 6 bases. The CDR3 totals 13 residues. Trimming removed 4 bases at V and 8 bases at J, with 14 bases between. CDR1 is SGHRS and CDR2 is YFSETQ in the germline V gene. CDR3 DNA: TGCGCCAGCAGCGCTGCAGGGACTGGTACGCAGTATTTT. It specifies CASSAAGTGTQYF.

The J gene is TRBJ1-1, the V gene TRBV7-9; tentatively, D is TRBD1 (6 bases). The CDR3 is 13 residues long. CDR1 and CDR2 from the germline V gene are SEHNR and FQNEAQ (reference sequence). Trimming stripped 3 bases from V and 11 bases from J, with 16 bases between. In nucleotides, the CDR3 is TGTGCCAGCAGCTTGGGGGACACCCCAAGGGCTTTCTTT. Translating gives CASSLGDTPRAFF. Supplemented by reference TRBV7-9 and TRBJ1-1, the full variable domain reads DTGVSQNPRHKITKRGQNVTFRCDPISEHNRLYWYRQTLGQGPEFLTYFQNEAQLEKSRLLSDRFSAERPKGSFSTLEIQRTEQGDSAMYLCASSLGDTPRAFFGQGTRLTVV.

The chain joins TRBV28 to TRBJ2-1; D not certain. CDR1 is MDHEN and CDR2 is SYDVKM in the germline V gene. This CDR3 has 12 residues. Trimming took off 10 bases at V and 4 bases at J, with 11 bases between the two ends. The CDR3 protein is CATRFRYNEQFF. DNA for the CDR3: TGTGCCACCCGTTTTCGGTACAATGAGCAGTTCTTC. The full variable domain, its missing parts supplied by reference TRBV28 and TRBJ2-1, is DVKVTQSSRYLVKRTGEKVFLECVQDMDHENMFWYRQDPGLGLRLIYFSYDVKMKEKGDIPEGYSVSREKKERFSLILESASTNQTSMYLCATRFRYNEQFFGPGTRLTVL.

This rearrangement joins TRBV6-6 to TRBJ1-5; perhaps TRBD1 as D (6 bases). Germline V gene lookup returns CDR1 MNHNY and CDR2 SVGAGI (reference sequence). This CDR3 has 15 residues. V was trimmed by 8 bases and J by 0 bases, leaving 14 bases between them. The CDR3 is CASRDTRNSNQPQHF. The CDR3 coding sequence is TGTGCCAGCCGGGACACCAGAAATAGCAATCAGCCCCAGCATTTT.

The rearrangement joins TRBV3-1 (or the pseudogene TRBV3-2) to TRBJ2-7, with D possibly matching TRBD2 (6 bases). Germline V CDR1 and CDR2: LGHDT, YNNKEL (reference sequence). This CDR3 is built from 16 residues. Trimming removed 3 bases from V and 7 bases from J, with 22 bases in between. CDR3 in DNA: TGTGCCAGCAGCCATGGAGGGGCCCGAGTGGGGGGAGAGCAGTACTTC. It encodes CASSHGGARVGGEQYF.

The gene calls are TRBV5-4 and TRBJ2-5; D is possibly TRBD2 (5 bases). V shed 3 bases and J shed 5 bases, with 11 bases lying between them. CDR1 and CDR2 from the germline V gene are SGHNT and YYREEE (reference sequence). This CDR3 comprises 13 residues. CDR3 in DNA: TGTGCCAGCAGCTCGGGGTCCGGGGAGACCCAGTACTTC. It encodes CASSSGSGETQYF.

In regard to this clone: The same CDR3 also results from other DNA sequences found in this sample. The V and J genes are TRBV2 and TRBJ2-3; TRBD1 agrees at 11 bases. Per the germline V gene, CDR1 is SNHLY and CDR2 is FYNNEI. This CDR3 contains 14 residues. The junction had 1 base not matched to a gene; V was cut back by 5 bases and J by 3 bases. The CDR3 sequence: CASSRDRGTDTQYF. Here the CDR3 DNA reads TGTGCCAGCAGTCGGGACAGGGGGACAGATACGCAGTATTTT.

In the case of this clone: Other nucleotide sequences from this sample produce the same CDR3. The chain combines TRBV18 with TRBJ1-1; D remains unclear. V was cut by 3 bases and J by 4 bases, with 9 bases left in between. This CDR3 is 13 amino acids long. In germline, CDR1 is KGHSH, CDR2 LQKENI. The CDR3 DNA is TGTGCCAGCTCACCGGACCGGGGCACTGAAGCTTTCTTT. Protein: CASSPDRGTEAFF.

There are a few counts of this clone. V gene TRBV10-3 combines with J gene TRBJ2-5, with D possibly being TRBD2 (6 bases). Germline loops: CDR1 ENHRY, CDR2 SYGVKD. The CDR3 has 13 amino acids. V was shortened by 11 bases and J by 2 bases, with 15 bases between the two germline ends. The chain's CDR3 is CASRRDLQETQYF. Written as DNA, the CDR3 is TGTGCCTCAAGACGGGACTTACAAGAGACCCAGTACTTC.

The J gene is TRBJ2-7, the V gene TRBV3-1 (or the pseudogene TRBV3-2), with unresolved D. The V end was cut by 8 bases, the J end by 1 base, with 15 bases between. Germline CDR1 is LGHDT and CDR2 is YNNKEL (reference sequence). The CDR3 loop spans 14 amino acids. CDR3 nucleotides: TGTGCCAGCTCCCAAGATCATTTTTCCTACGAGCAGTACTTC. This codes for CASSQDHFSYEQYF.

The chain recombines TRBV7-2 with TRBJ2-7, with TRBD2 matching over 10 bases. With V trimmed by 5 bases and J by 2 bases, 9 bases remained unmatched. Germline lookup yields CDR1 SGHTA and CDR2 FQGNSA. The CDR3 extends over 16 amino acids. The CDR3 reads CASSAPGLASAYEQYF. The CDR3 nucleotides read TGTGCCAGCAGCGCGCCGGGACTAGCGTCAGCCTACGAGCAGTACTTC. The variable domain in full, completed from reference TRBV7-2 and TRBJ2-7, reads GAGVSQSPSNKVTEKGKDVELRCDPISGHTALYWYRQSLGQGLEFLIYFQGNSAPDKSGLPSDRFSAERTGGSVSTLTIQRTQQEDSAVYLCASSAPGLASAYEQYFGPGTRLTVT.

The chain joins TRBV11-2 to TRBJ2-3; D remains ambiguous. The V end was cut by 4 bases, the J end by 5 bases, with 10 bases between. CDR1 is SGHAT, CDR2 FQNNGV, per germline. This CDR3 spans 13 amino acids. The CDR3 bases are TGTGCCAGCAGCTCCCATGTAGAAGATACGCAGTATTTT. It yields the protein CASSSHVEDTQYF.

The CDR3: CASTSLGTGANVLTF. The CDR3 coding sequence is TGTGCCAGCACCTCGCTAGGCACAGGGGCCAACGTCCTGACTTTC. The chain employs TRBV27 and TRBJ2-6; D is ambiguous. CDR3 length: 15 amino acids. The V end was cut by 7 bases, the J end by 4 bases, with 14 bases between. Germline V gives CDR1 MNHEY, CDR2 SMNVEV (reference sequence).

Regarding this clone: The junction differs from germline at one of its ends, possibly a read error. The V call is TRBV2, the J call TRBJ2-7, with D tentatively TRBD1 (7 bases). Germline values: CDR1 SNHLY, CDR2 FYNNEI. This CDR3 contains 13 residues. Written as DNA, the CDR3 is TGTGCCAGCAGTGAACGGACAGGAGGGTTGGGTACCTTC. Protein product: CASSERTGGLGTF.

V and J are TRBV27 and TRBJ2-7; weak D call: TRBD1 (5 bases). In germline, CDR1 is MNHEY, CDR2 SMNVEV (reference sequence). The CDR3 runs to 13 residues. V lost 8 bases, J lost 3 bases, and 14 bases lay in between. CDR3 region: CASAWGRIYEQYF. The CDR3 nucleotides read TGTGCCAGCGCTTGGGGCAGGATCTACGAGCAGTACTTC.

The J gene is TRBJ1-3, the V gene TRBV6-5, with TRBD1 as a possible D gene (5 bases). The CDR3 extends over 15 amino acids. With 4 bases removed from V and 8 bases from J, the gap between germline ends came to 18 bases. The germline V gene encodes CDR1 MNHEY and CDR2 SVGAGI. CDR3 amino acids: CASSSWGQGGDTIYF. The CDR3 bases are TGTGCCAGCAGTTCCTGGGGCCAGGGTGGGGACACCATATATTTT.

The chain is built from TRBV11-2 and TRBJ2-7; D gene uncertain. Germline CDR1 SGHAT, CDR2 FQNNGV. The CDR3 is 13 residues long. The ends were cut back, 1 base at V and 4 bases at J, with 8 bases in the middle. The CDR3 nucleotides read TGTGCCAGCAGCTTAGGCCAACTTTACGAGCAGTACTTC. It codes for CASSLGQLYEQYF.

The rearrangement joins TRBV19 to TRBJ1-2, with 12 bases aligning to TRBD1. The V and J ends lost 5 bases and 5 bases, in that order; junction bases with no gene match: 3. The CDR3 has 14 residues. Germline assignment: CDR1 LNHDA and CDR2 SQIVND (reference sequence). CDR3 region: CASSGTGGVYGYTF. DNA of the CDR3: TGTGCCAGTAGTGGGACAGGGGGCGTATATGGCTACACCTTC.

V gene TRBV5-1 combines with J gene TRBJ1-4, with TRBD1 identical over 9 bases. The J segment lost 6 bases and the V segment lost 4 bases, leaving 4 bases of the junction unmatched. The V gene's germline CDR1 is SGHRS and CDR2 YFSETQ. This CDR3 comprises 14 residues. CDR3 sequence (DNA): TGCGCCAGCAGCGTAACAGGGGGCCATGAAAAACTGTTTTTT. It translates to CASSVTGGHEKLFF.

This sequence joins TRBV9 and TRBJ2-2, with D possibly being TRBD1 (8 bases). CDR3 length equals 14 residues. V dropped 4 bases and J dropped 7 bases, with 14 bases sitting between them. The germline V gene encodes CDR1 SGDLS and CDR2 YYNGEE. CDR3 protein: CASSYSGTGGELFF. DNA of the CDR3: TGTGCCAGCAGCTACAGCGGGACAGGCGGGGAGCTGTTTTTT. Together with reference TRBV9 and TRBJ2-2, the CDR3 gives the full variable domain: DSGVTQTPKHLITATGQRVTLRCSPRSGDLSVYWYQQSLDQGLQFLIQYYNGEERAKGNILERFSAQQFPDLHSELNLSSLELGDSALYFCASSYSGTGGELFFGEGSRLTVL.

The V and J genes are TRBV2 and TRBJ2-3; D gene unclear. Germline V gene lookup returns CDR1 SNHLY and CDR2 FYNNEI. V lost 5 bases to trimming and J lost 2 bases, with 11 bases between them. The CDR3 runs 14 residues. The CDR3 nucleotides are TGTGCCAGCAGTCTACAGACGATCACAGATACGCAGTATTTT. Residues: CASSLQTITDTQYF.

V gene TRBV30 combines with J gene TRBJ1-1, with 7 bases matching TRBD1. This CDR3 has 14 residues. Germline assignment: CDR1 GTSNPN and CDR2 SVGIG (reference sequence). The V and J ends lost 5 bases and 6 bases, in that order; junction bases with no gene match: 12. As DNA, the CDR3 is TGTGCCTGGTTGACCCCGGGGACAGTCGCTGAAGCTTTCTTT. As protein: CAWLTPGTVAEAFF.